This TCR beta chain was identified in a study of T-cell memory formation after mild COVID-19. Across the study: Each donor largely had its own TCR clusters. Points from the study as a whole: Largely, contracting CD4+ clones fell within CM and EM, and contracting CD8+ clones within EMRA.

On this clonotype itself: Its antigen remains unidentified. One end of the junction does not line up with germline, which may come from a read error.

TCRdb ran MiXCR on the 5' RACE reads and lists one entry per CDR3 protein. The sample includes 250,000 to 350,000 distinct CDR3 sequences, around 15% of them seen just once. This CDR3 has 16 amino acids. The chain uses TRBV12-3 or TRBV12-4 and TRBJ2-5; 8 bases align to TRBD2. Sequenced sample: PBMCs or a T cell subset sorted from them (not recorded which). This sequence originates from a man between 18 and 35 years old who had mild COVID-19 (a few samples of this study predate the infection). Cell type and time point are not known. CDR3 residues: CASSLRGGGPSETQHF. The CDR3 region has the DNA TGTGCCAGCAGTTTACGGGGCGGGGGGCCCTCAGAGACCCAGCACTTC.